Described below is a single T cell receptor beta chain sequence and its context. This entry belongs to a study of identical twins. Each CDR3 protein is one row after TCRdb ran MiXCR on the 5' RACE reads. There are approximately 700,000 distinct CDR3 sequences in the sample; approximately 18% occur only once, and around 12% lies in the top ten. With no exceptions, donors were healthy Caucasians. The length of the CDR3 is 17 residues. V was pared by 7 bases and J by 1 base, with 12 bases of the junction left unmatched. Germline values: CDR1 SGHRS, CDR2 YFSETQ. The same specimen was also included in a second study, on T cells expressing NK-cell markers. That paper notes: The HCMV specificity of the expanded NKG2C+ T cell clones stayed unresolved.

The sample comprised PBMCs. The sequence derives from a woman younger than 35 in good health. The rearrangement links TRBV5-1 to TRBJ2-3, with TRBD2 matching over 10 bases. CDR3 loop: CASVDGVGLAGTDTQYF. CDR3 nucleotide sequence: TGCGCCAGCGTAGACGGGGTAGGACTAGCGGGCACAGATACGCAGTATTTT.